Listed below are T cell receptor beta chains from one sample, sequenced in a study of OX40 agonist ivuxolimab in advanced cancers. The protocol was immunoSEQ multiplex PCR, while the TCRdb copy is restricted to in-frame clones and leaves out a portion. The sample contains roughly 79,000 clones, roughly nine tenths of which appear only once. The starting material was CD4+ or CD8+ T cells sorted from blood, obtained in a trial of the OX40 agonist ivuxolimab. Receptors were obtained from an adult with an advanced solid tumor such as melanoma, head and neck, liver or kidney cancer. Both conserved end residues are part of each CDR3. The order of the fields is clone size, J gene, V gene, D gene, CDR3 DNA, CDR3 protein. A D gene is named only where the DNA matches it firmly. Clone size, where shown, is once, few, many, or a class for clones that have expanded.

.	TRBJ1-3	TRBV7-3	.	TGTGCCAGCATCACTGGGGGGCCATCGCGATCTGGAAACACCATATATTTT	CASITGGPSRSGNTIYF
.	TRBJ2-5	TRBV5-4	TRBD2	TGTGCCAGCAGCCCGGATAGCGGGAGGTTTCGAGAGACCCAGTACTTC	CASSPDSGRFRETQYF
.	TRBJ2-3	TRBV25-1	TRBD2	TGTGCCAGCAGTCCCCGTAGCGGGCGGGAGGCCACAGATACGCAGTATTTT	CASSPRSGREATDTQYF
.	TRBJ1-4	TRBV4-3	.	TGCGCCAGCAGCCAAGAGGGAGGGTATGCTAATGAAAAACTGTTTTTT	CASSQEGGYANEKLFF
.	TRBJ2-1	TRBV28	TRBD1	TGTGCCAGCAGTTTCCTGCTAAGGACAGGGAAGAATGAGCAGTTCTTC	CASSFLLRTGKNEQFF
once	TRBJ2-2	TRBV27	.	TGTGCCAGCAGTTTCACGGCCGGGGAGCTGTTTTTT	CASSFTAGELFF
.	TRBJ1-2	TRBV28	.	TGTGCCAGCAAAACAGAAGCCTATGGCTACACCTTC	CASKTEAYGYTF
.	TRBJ2-3	TRBV15	.	TGTGCCACCAGCAGACCGTACCTCCTAGATACGCAGTATTTT	CATSRPYLLDTQYF
.	TRBJ2-3	TRBV28	TRBD1	TGTGCCAGCAGTCCACCCCCGGGACAGGAGAAGGCAGATACGCAGTATTTT	CASSPPPGQEKADTQYF
.	TRBJ2-1	TRBV5-4	TRBD2	TGTGCCAGCAGCTTGGGTGGACTAGCGGGAGCCTCGGGGAATGAGCAGTTCTTC	CASSLGGLAGASGNEQFF
.	TRBJ1-5	TRBV27	TRBD1	TGTGCCAGCAGTGCCTCCACAGGGGGCGCGGGTCAGCCCCAGCATTTT	CASSASTGGAGQPQHF
once	TRBJ2-5	TRBV4-1	TRBD1	TGCGCCAGCAGCCAAGCCCATCCGGGACAGAGAGAGACCCAGTACTTC	CASSQAHPGQRETQYF
.	TRBJ2-1	TRBV10-3	TRBD2	TGTGCCATCAGAGCGAGCGGGAGGAATGAGCAGTTCTTC	CAIRASGRNEQFF
once	TRBJ2-7	TRBV28	TRBD1	TGTGCCAGCAGTTTATGGCTCCGGGACAGGGAGTACGAGCAGTACTTC	CASSLWLRDREYEQYF
.	TRBJ2-1	TRBV5-1	TRBD2	TGCGCCAGCAGCCCCCGACTAGCGGGTAACAATGAGCAGTTCTTC	CASSPRLAGNNEQFF
few	TRBJ2-1	TRBV29-1	TRBD1	TGCAGCGTTTCTGGACAGGTAATCTACAATGAGCAGTTCTTC	CSVSGQVIYNEQFF
.	TRBJ2-7	TRBV29-1	.	TGCAGCGTTGAATCTCATACCCGGGACTTTTGGAGCTCCTACGAGCAGTACTTC	CSVESHTRDFWSSYEQYF
.	TRBJ1-2	TRBV19	.	TGTGCCAGTAGTATCGAATCAGGGAAAGGCTACACCTTC	CASSIESGKGYTF
.	TRBJ1-6	TRBV5-6	.	TGTGCCAGCAGCTTGGACAGTACCTCCTATAATTCACCCCTCCACTTT	CASSLDSTSYNSPLHF
.	TRBJ2-5	TRBV19	.	TGTGCCAGTAGTACCTCCTACCAGGGAGAGACCCAGTACTTC	CASSTSYQGETQYF
.	TRBJ2-7	TRBV28	TRBD1	TGTGCCAGTACAGGGGGCCCAACCTCCTACGAGCAGTACTTC	CASTGGPTSYEQYF